Listed below are T cell receptor beta chains from one sample, sequenced in a study of blood T cell repertoires in COVID-19. Some clones are missing from TCRdb's copy, which holds only in-frame ones; the method was immunoSEQ multiplex PCR. The repertoire holds fewer than 140,000 clones, with approximately 80% as singletons. Sequenced sample: peripheral blood. Receptors originate from an elderly man with COVID-19, enrolled during active disease. Both conserved end residues are part of each CDR3. The D gene is left open where the match is weak. Not every row has a clone size; where given, it reads once, few, many or a size class.

j_gene: TRBJ1-1; d_gene: TRBD1; abundance: .; v_gene: TRBV15; CDR3aa: CATSPRGRTEAFF; CDR3nt: TGTGCCACCAGCCCCAGGGGGCGGACTGAAGCTTTCTTT
j_gene: TRBJ2-2; d_gene: .; abundance: .; v_gene: TRBV5-4; CDR3aa: CASSLPPGANTGELFF; CDR3nt: TGTGCCAGCAGCTTACCCCCGGGGGCGAACACCGGGGAGCTGTTTTTT
j_gene: TRBJ1-1; d_gene: .; abundance: .; v_gene: TRBV11-2; CDR3aa: CASSYQGGAEAFF; CDR3nt: TGTGCCAGCAGCTACCAGGGAGGGGCTGAAGCTTTCTTT
j_gene: TRBJ2-7; d_gene: .; abundance: .; v_gene: TRBV7-9; CDR3aa: CASSSALGLSYEQYF; CDR3nt: TGTGCCAGCAGCTCCGCATTGGGCTTGTCCTACGAGCAGTACTTC
j_gene: TRBJ2-1; d_gene: TRBD2; abundance: .; v_gene: TRBV24-1; CDR3aa: CATSDFTSGPVAQFF; CDR3nt: TGTGCCACCAGTGATTTTACTAGCGGCCCAGTGGCGCAGTTCTTC
j_gene: TRBJ1-6; d_gene: .; abundance: .; v_gene: TRBV4-1; CDR3aa: CASSHSGAYNSPLHF; CDR3nt: TGCGCCAGCAGCCATAGTGGAGCCTATAATTCACCCCTCCACTTT
j_gene: TRBJ2-7; d_gene: TRBD1; abundance: few; v_gene: TRBV19; CDR3aa: CASSIVTGAHEQYF; CDR3nt: TGTGCCAGTAGTATCGTGACAGGGGCACACGAGCAGTACTTC
j_gene: TRBJ1-5; d_gene: .; abundance: .; v_gene: TRBV19; CDR3aa: CASSLQGGGSNQPQHF; CDR3nt: TGTGCCAGTAGTTTACAGGGCGGTGGGAGCAATCAGCCCCAGCATTTT
j_gene: TRBJ1-2; d_gene: .; abundance: .; v_gene: TRBV5-1; CDR3aa: CASSLEGLSYGYTF; CDR3nt: TGCGCCAGCAGCTTGGAAGGACTGAGCTATGGCTACACCTTC
j_gene: TRBJ2-7; d_gene: TRBD2; abundance: .; v_gene: TRBV3-1/TRBV3-2; CDR3aa: CASSQDGGSSYEQYF; CDR3nt: TGTGCCAGCAGCCAAGATGGCGGGAGCTCCTACGAGCAGTACTTC
j_gene: TRBJ2-2; d_gene: TRBD2; abundance: .; v_gene: TRBV19; CDR3aa: CASSVRTSGNTGELFF; CDR3nt: TGTGCCAGTAGTGTCCGGACTAGCGGAAACACCGGGGAGCTGTTTTTT
j_gene: TRBJ2-5; d_gene: .; abundance: .; v_gene: TRBV7-9; CDR3aa: CASSLALNRERETQYF; CDR3nt: TGTGCCAGCAGCTTAGCACTCAATCGGGAGAGAGAGACCCAGTACTTC
j_gene: TRBJ1-1; d_gene: .; abundance: once; v_gene: TRBV7-8; CDR3aa: CASSLVQGQWAEAFF; CDR3nt: TGTGCCAGCAGCTTAGTTCAGGGCCAGTGGGCTGAAGCTTTCTTT
j_gene: TRBJ2-3; d_gene: TRBD2; abundance: .; v_gene: TRBV18; CDR3aa: CASSPGLAELYTQYF; CDR3nt: TGTGCCAGCTCACCCGGACTAGCGGAACTTTATACGCAGTATTTT
j_gene: TRBJ1-1; d_gene: .; abundance: .; v_gene: TRBV6-5; CDR3aa: CASTGATEAFF; CDR3nt: TGTGCCAGCACTGGGGCCACTGAAGCTTTCTTT
j_gene: TRBJ1-1; d_gene: .; abundance: .; v_gene: TRBV6-6; CDR3aa: CASSYWSENTEAFF; CDR3nt: TGTGCCAGCAGTTACTGGTCAGAGAACACTGAAGCTTTCTTT
j_gene: TRBJ2-7; d_gene: TRBD1; abundance: .; v_gene: TRBV6-5; CDR3aa: CAGQRTGVGEQYF; CDR3nt: TGTGCCGGACAGAGGACAGGGGTGGGCGAGCAGTACTTC
j_gene: TRBJ2-2; d_gene: .; abundance: .; v_gene: TRBV12-5; CDR3aa: CASGLALGLQRTGELFF; CDR3nt: TGTGCTAGTGGTTTGGCCCTGGGGCTCCAGAGGACCGGGGAGCTGTTTTTT
j_gene: TRBJ2-2; d_gene: TRBD2; abundance: .; v_gene: TRBV7-7; CDR3aa: CASSLSGSDTGELFF; CDR3nt: TGTGCTAGCAGCTTAAGCGGGAGCGACACCGGGGAGCTGTTTTTT
j_gene: TRBJ1-5; d_gene: .; abundance: .; v_gene: TRBV4-1; CDR3aa: CASSPRLYSNQPQHF; CDR3nt: TGCGCCAGCAGCCCGAGACTTTATAGCAATCAGCCCCAGCATTTT
j_gene: TRBJ1-2; d_gene: .; abundance: .; v_gene: TRBV28; CDR3aa: CASSLPRDYGYTF; CDR3nt: TGTGCCAGCAGTTTACCCCGAGACTATGGCTACACCTTC
j_gene: TRBJ2-1; d_gene: .; abundance: .; v_gene: TRBV7-3; CDR3aa: CASSPSASAYNEQFF; CDR3nt: TGTGCCAGCAGCCCAAGCGCTAGCGCTTACAATGAGCAGTTCTTC
j_gene: TRBJ2-3; d_gene: .; abundance: .; v_gene: TRBV4-3; CDR3aa: CASSQGRSTDTQYF; CDR3nt: TGCGCCAGCAGCCAAGGGAGGAGCACAGATACGCAGTATTTT
j_gene: TRBJ1-6; d_gene: TRBD1; abundance: .; v_gene: TRBV28; CDR3aa: CASSFWSTGGLGFHNSPLHF; CDR3nt: TGTGCCAGCAGTTTTTGGTCGACAGGGGGCTTAGGGTTCCATAATTCACCCCTCCACTTT
j_gene: TRBJ2-3; d_gene: TRBD2; abundance: .; v_gene: TRBV4-1; CDR3aa: CASSGAGGGTDTQYF; CDR3nt: TGCGCCAGCAGCGGGGCGGGAGGTGGGACAGATACGCAGTATTTT
j_gene: TRBJ2-1; d_gene: TRBD1; abundance: once; v_gene: TRBV6-6; CDR3aa: CASSYAGTGSYNEQFF; CDR3nt: TGTGCCAGCAGTTACGCCGGGACAGGATCGTACAATGAGCAGTTCTTC
j_gene: TRBJ2-1; d_gene: TRBD2; abundance: .; v_gene: TRBV19; CDR3aa: CASNEREGYNEQFF; CDR3nt: TGTGCCAGTAATGAGCGGGAGGGCTACAATGAGCAGTTCTTC
j_gene: TRBJ1-4; d_gene: .; abundance: .; v_gene: TRBV24-1; CDR3aa: CATSDFVAGGEKLFF; CDR3nt: TGTGCCACCAGTGATTTCGTGGCAGGTGGGGAAAAACTGTTTTTT
j_gene: TRBJ1-2; d_gene: .; abundance: once; v_gene: TRBV2; CDR3aa: CASRGDYYGYTF; CDR3nt: TGTGCCAGCAGGGGAGATTACTATGGCTACACCTTC
j_gene: TRBJ2-2; d_gene: TRBD2; abundance: .; v_gene: TRBV5-4; CDR3aa: CASSLGGLAGGPGTGELFF; CDR3nt: TGTGCCAGCAGCTTGGGGGGACTAGCGGGAGGGCCTGGCACCGGGGAGCTGTTTTTT
j_gene: TRBJ2-5; d_gene: .; abundance: .; v_gene: TRBV11-3; CDR3aa: CASSLGGGAAETQYF; CDR3nt: TGTGCCAGCAGCTTAGGGGGGGGCGCGGCAGAGACCCAGTACTTC
j_gene: TRBJ2-3; d_gene: TRBD2; abundance: .; v_gene: TRBV5-1; CDR3aa: CASSLVGLAGSTDTQYF; CDR3nt: TGCGCCAGCAGCTTGGTTGGACTAGCGGGTAGCACAGATACGCAGTATTTT
j_gene: TRBJ2-7; d_gene: .; abundance: .; v_gene: TRBV28; CDR3aa: CASSSPQGLSYEQYF; CDR3nt: TGTGCCAGCAGTTCCCCCCAGGGACTTTCCTACGAGCAGTACTTC
j_gene: TRBJ2-3; d_gene: TRBD2; abundance: .; v_gene: TRBV7-8; CDR3aa: CASSLATSGRGTDTQYF; CDR3nt: TGTGCCAGCAGCTTAGCGACTAGCGGGAGAGGCACAGATACGCAGTATTTT
j_gene: TRBJ2-1; d_gene: TRBD1; abundance: few; v_gene: TRBV2; CDR3aa: CASSRPQTGGYNEQFF; CDR3nt: TGTGCCAGCAGCCGACCACAGACAGGGGGCTACAATGAGCAGTTCTTC
j_gene: TRBJ2-2; d_gene: .; abundance: .; v_gene: TRBV7-3; CDR3aa: CASSLRQSTGELFF; CDR3nt: TGTGCCAGCAGCTTACGACAGTCCACCGGGGAGCTGTTTTTT
j_gene: TRBJ2-7; d_gene: .; abundance: .; v_gene: TRBV19; CDR3aa: CASSIARGYEQYF; CDR3nt: TGTGCCAGTAGTATAGCGAGAGGCTACGAGCAGTACTTC
j_gene: TRBJ2-2; d_gene: .; abundance: .; v_gene: TRBV7-3; CDR3aa: CASSSESRGAPGELFF; CDR3nt: TGTGCCAGCAGCTCCGAGTCCCGCGGGGCACCCGGGGAGCTGTTTTTT
j_gene: TRBJ1-3; d_gene: .; abundance: .; v_gene: TRBV5-4; CDR3aa: CASSPSVGSSGNTIYF; CDR3nt: TGTGCCAGCAGCCCCAGCGTGGGGAGCTCTGGAAACACCATATATTTT
j_gene: TRBJ1-6; d_gene: TRBD1; abundance: .; v_gene: TRBV4-1; CDR3aa: CASSQERGQGVPQRVF; CDR3nt: TGCGCCAGCAGCCAAGAAAGGGGACAGGGAGTACCCCAGCGGGTCTTT
j_gene: TRBJ2-1; d_gene: .; abundance: .; v_gene: TRBV5-1; CDR3aa: CASSFRSSSQYNEQFF; CDR3nt: TGCGCCAGCAGCTTCCGTTCTAGCTCTCAATACAATGAGCAGTTCTTC
j_gene: TRBJ2-7; d_gene: .; abundance: once; v_gene: TRBV28; CDR3aa: CASSFTGRPYEQYF; CDR3nt: TGTGCCAGCAGTTTCACAGGCCGGCCCTACGAGCAGTACTTC
j_gene: TRBJ1-2; d_gene: .; abundance: .; v_gene: TRBV28; CDR3aa: CASLSEEAYGYTF; CDR3nt: TGTGCCAGCTTGAGCGAGGAAGCCTATGGCTACACCTTC
j_gene: TRBJ2-5; d_gene: .; abundance: .; v_gene: TRBV19; CDR3aa: CASSGEEETQYF; CDR3nt: TGTGCCAGTAGTGGGGAGGAGGAGACCCAGTACTTC
j_gene: TRBJ1-1; d_gene: TRBD1; abundance: .; v_gene: TRBV28; CDR3aa: CTTGPRVSEAFF; CDR3nt: TGTACGACAGGGCCCCGCGTTTCTGAAGCTTTCTTT
j_gene: TRBJ1-2; d_gene: TRBD1; abundance: .; v_gene: TRBV27; CDR3aa: CASSFQGGAGGYTF; CDR3nt: TGTGCCAGCAGTTTTCAAGGGGGCGCGGGGGGCTACACCTTC